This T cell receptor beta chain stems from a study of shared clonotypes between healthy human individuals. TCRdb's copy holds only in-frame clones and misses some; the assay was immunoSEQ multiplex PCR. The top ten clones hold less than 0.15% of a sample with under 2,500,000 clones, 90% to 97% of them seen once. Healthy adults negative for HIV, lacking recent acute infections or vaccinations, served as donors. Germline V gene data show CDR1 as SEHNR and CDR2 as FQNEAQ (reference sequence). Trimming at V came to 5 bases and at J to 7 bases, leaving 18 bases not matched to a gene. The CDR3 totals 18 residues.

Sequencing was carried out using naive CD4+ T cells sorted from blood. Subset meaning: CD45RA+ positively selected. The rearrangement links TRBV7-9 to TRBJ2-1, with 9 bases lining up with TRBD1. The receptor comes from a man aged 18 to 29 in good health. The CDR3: CASSPIPGQGVVGNEQFF. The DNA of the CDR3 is TGTGCCAGCAGCCCCATCCCGGGACAGGGAGTGGTAGGGAATGAGCAGTTCTTC.